This T cell receptor beta chain appears in the sequencing data of a study of T cells in Graves' hyperthyroidism and ophthalmopathy. Overall study context: Sampling of peripheral blood happened at initial diagnosis, prior to any treatment.

The sample holds a few counts of this clonotype. Its ends do not fully match the called genes, so a read error is possible. The CDR3 loop spans 15 amino acids. Germline V gene sequence: CDR1 DFQATT, CDR2 SNEGSKA (reference sequence). The study left out patients who had uncontrolled infection, other autoimmune disease, pregnancy or lactation. RNA transcripts were the template for amplifying TCR beta CDR3 regions. The study used the HTBI primer set for a first-round RT-PCR of the TCR CDR3. TCRdb called the multiplex PCR reads again in MiXCR, with one record for every CDR3 protein. The sample holds about 560,000 distinct CDR3 sequences, 16% seen once.

The chain recombines TRBV20-1 with TRBJ2-7, with D possibly TRBD2 on 6 matching bases. The receptor was derived from a woman aged 18-35 years with Graves' hyperthyroidism. Input material: blood. The CDR3 loop is CGARVWGDLFYEQYF. In nucleotides, the CDR3 is TGCGGTGCTAGGGTATGGGGGGACCTCTTCTACGAGCAGTACTTC.